Below, one TCR beta chain is given with its context. The antigen remains undetermined. One end of the junction fails to match germline, which may point to a read error. Germline V gene lookup returns CDR1 SGHTA and CDR2 FQGNSA. The CDR3 runs to 17 residues. The data derive from a study of multiple sclerosis patients with progressive multifocal leukoencephalopathy. Study-wide context: Multiple sclerosis patients on natalizumab who never developed PML served as longitudinally sampled controls. The study, taken as a whole, reports: Before and during natalizumab, the clones expanded at PML already existed. It is unclear whether the findings reflect JC virus infection or general immunocompromise.

Data came from immunoSEQ multiplex PCR; TCRdb stores just in-frame clones and leaves some out. This sample has approximately 27,000 clones, with about 88% found just once. Time point specified: before natalizumab initiation. Prior interferon beta treatment was universal, and the PML patients were all female. The chain joins TRBV7-2 to TRBJ2-7; tentative D call: TRBD2 (5 bases). The sequenced material came from PBMCs. This receptor was obtained from a human donor with multiple sclerosis. In DNA form, the CDR3 reads TGTGTCAGCAGCGGCTACCCCGTTTTAGGCAGGTCCTACGAGCAGTACTTC. Its translation: CVSSGYPVLGRSYEQYF.